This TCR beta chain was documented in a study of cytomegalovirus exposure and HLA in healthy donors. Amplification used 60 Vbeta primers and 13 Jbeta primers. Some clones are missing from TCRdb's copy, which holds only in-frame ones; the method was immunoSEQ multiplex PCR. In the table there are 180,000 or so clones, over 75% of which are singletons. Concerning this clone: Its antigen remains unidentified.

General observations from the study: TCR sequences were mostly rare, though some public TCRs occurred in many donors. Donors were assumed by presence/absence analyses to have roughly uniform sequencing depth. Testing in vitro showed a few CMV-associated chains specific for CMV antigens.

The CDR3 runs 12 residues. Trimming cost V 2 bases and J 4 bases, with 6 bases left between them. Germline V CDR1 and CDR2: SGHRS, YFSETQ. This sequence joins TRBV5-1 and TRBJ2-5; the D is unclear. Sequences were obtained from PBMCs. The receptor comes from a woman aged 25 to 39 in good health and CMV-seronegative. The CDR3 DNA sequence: TGCGCCAGCAGCTTACGAGCAGAGACCCAGTACTTC. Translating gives CASSLRAETQYF.